The 18 T cell receptor beta chains listed next were all sequenced from one sample in a study of post-analysis software for immune sequencing data. Unique-molecular-identifier-tagged TCR beta cDNA libraries were used. In TCRdb, the PCR reads were re-called with MiXCR into one record per CDR3 protein. Here the sample spans hundreds of thousands of distinct CDR3 sequences, 53% being singletons. Regarding the study as a whole: Comparison of patients with controls showed a handful of TRBV segments more frequent in patients, TRBV5-6, TRBV5-1 and TRBV20-1 among them.

The antigens for these receptors are not known. Sample: blood. The receptors shown here come from a girl between 10 and 17 years old with multiple sclerosis.

The CDR3 sequence: CASSFRPLTVTDTQYF. The CDR3 DNA reads as TGCGCCAGCAGCTTCCGGCCCTTGACGGTCACAGATACGCAGTATTTT. The rearrangement joins TRBV5-1 to TRBJ2-3, with D unclear. This CDR3 is built from 16 residues. CDR1 is SGHRS and CDR2 is YFSETQ in the germline V gene. Between the trimmed V and J ends, which lost 2 bases and 2 bases, there was a span of 15 bases. Together with reference TRBV5-1 and TRBJ2-3, the CDR3 gives the full variable domain: KAGVTQTPRYLIKTRGQQVTLSCSPISGHRSVSWYQQTPGQGLQFLFEYFSETQRNKGNFPGRFSGRQFSNSRSEMNVSTLELGDSALYLCASSFRPLTVTDTQYFGPGTRLTVL.

This clonotype occurred a few times. V is TRBV7-2 and J is TRBJ1-4, with 12 bases fitting TRBD1. This CDR3 is built from 15 residues. With 4 bases clipped from V and 10 bases from J, the junction kept 7 bases outside the gene matches. Germline V gene data show CDR1 as SGHTA and CDR2 as FQGNSA. The CDR3 spells CASSSAGTGGGKLFF. DNA for the CDR3: TGTGCCAGCAGCTCCGCCGGGACAGGGGGCGGAAAACTGTTTTTT.

The chain links TRBV20-1 to TRBJ2-3, with TRBD1 matching 9 bases. CDR1 DFQATT and CDR2 SNEGSKA come from the germline V gene (reference sequence). This CDR3 region has 15 residues. The J segment lost 3 bases and the V segment lost 4 bases, leaving 8 bases of the junction unmatched. For the CDR3, the DNA is TGCAGTGCTACCTCCCGGGGACAGGGTACAGATACGCAGTATTTT. It specifies CSATSRGQGTDTQYF.

V is TRBV5-5 and J is TRBJ2-6; D not certain. The V end lost 4 bases, the J end lost 0 bases, and 14 bases lay between the germline ends. The CDR3 contains 17 residues. CDR1 and CDR2 (germline): SGHKS, YYEKEE (reference sequence). This CDR3 reads CASSLPWRNSGANVLTF. The CDR3 bases are TGTGCCAGCAGCCTTCCCTGGCGGAACTCTGGGGCCAACGTCCTGACTTTC.

The chain is built from TRBV2 and TRBJ2-3; D is possibly TRBD2 (6 bases). CDR3 length: 19 residues. Per the germline V gene, CDR1 is SNHLY and CDR2 is FYNNEI. V lost 2 bases and J 0 bases, leaving 21 bases between the germline ends. CDR3 in amino acids: CASSEWGLASDTSTDTQYF. DNA for the CDR3: TGTGCCAGCAGTGAATGGGGGTTGGCTAGCGATACTAGCACAGATACGCAGTATTTT.

The chain carries TRBV5-1 and TRBJ1-2, with D unresolved. The CDR3 covers 16 residues. The germline CDR1 and CDR2 sequences are SGHRS and YFSETQ. V was pared by 0 bases and J by 8 bases, with 20 bases between. As DNA, the CDR3 is TGCGCCAGCAGCTTGGGGAGGTCGGACGGTGAAGTAGGCTACACCTTC. Its protein is CASSLGRSDGEVGYTF.

The chain is built from TRBV3-1 and TRBJ1-5, with D unresolved. V was trimmed by 0 bases and J by 6 bases, leaving 12 bases between them. The V gene's germline CDR1 is LGHDT and CDR2 YNNKEL (reference sequence). CDR3 length: 15 residues. Here the CDR3 DNA reads TGTGCCAGCAGCCAAGACTCCCGGACGGGTCAGCCCCAGCATTTT. Translation: CASSQDSRTGQPQHF.

For this clonotype: One end of the junction fails to match germline, which may point to a read error. The J gene is TRBJ2-3, the V gene TRBV7-9; 7 bases are shared with TRBD2. Looked up from germline, CDR1 is SEHNR and CDR2 is FQNEAQ (reference sequence). This CDR3 has 16 residues. This CDR3 reads CAGSLASVTSLKGKYF. In DNA form, the CDR3 reads TGTGCCGGCAGCTTGGCCTCGGTGACTAGCCTTAAGGGCAAGTATTTT.

The chain uses TRBV6-5 and TRBJ1-1; 9 positions match TRBD1. V was clipped by 0 bases and J by 5 bases; unmatched bases: 10. This CDR3 comprises 17 residues. The germline V gene encodes CDR1 MNHEY and CDR2 SVGAGI. CDR3 nucleotide sequence: TGTGCCAGCAGTTACTCCGGGACAGGGATAAAAACTACTGAAGCTTTCTTT. This translates into CASSYSGTGIKTTEAFF.

Regarding this clonotype: One end of the junction is discordant with germline, which a read error may explain. The V call is TRBV12-3 or TRBV12-4, the J call TRBJ2-6; 7 nucleotides line up with TRBD1. CDR3 length: 16 residues. CDR3 sequence: CASSYTGASGANVLTF. The CDR3 nucleotides read TGTGCAAGCAGCTATACAGGGGCCTCTGGGGCCAACGTCCTGACTTTC.

V usage is TRBV27 and J usage is TRBJ1-1; TRBD1 is a possible D gene (5 bases). Per the germline V gene, CDR1 is MNHEY and CDR2 is SMNVEV (reference sequence). The CDR3 sequence is 14 residues long. Trimming pared 6 bases from V and 4 bases from J, leaving 15 bases between. The CDR3 loop reads CASSRGTGSTEAFF. Here the CDR3 DNA reads TGTGCCAGCAGCCGGGGGACCGGGAGCACTGAAGCTTTCTTT.

This clonotype was observed a few times. The chain is built from TRBV29-1 and TRBJ2-5, with TRBD1 as a possible D gene (6 bases). In germline, CDR1 is SQVTM, CDR2 ANQGSEA. Trimming pared 3 bases from V and 0 bases from J, leaving 8 bases between. The CDR3 has 13 residues. The CDR3 nucleotides are TGCAGCGTTGACGGGACACACCAAGAGACCCAGTACTTC. Its translation is CSVDGTHQETQYF. Full variable domain (outside the CDR3, taken from reference TRBV29-1 and TRBJ2-5): SAVISQKPSRDICQRGTSLTIQCQVDSQVTMMFWYRQQPGQSLTLIATANQGSEATYESGFVIDKFPISRPNLTFSTLTVSNMSPEDSSIYLCSVDGTHQETQYFGPGTRLLVL.

The J gene is TRBJ2-1, the V gene TRBV5-1, with a weak D call TRBD1 (5 bases). The CDR3 consists of 12 residues. Trimming left V 4 bases short and J 5 bases short, with 7 bases between. The germline V gene has CDR1 SGHRS and CDR2 YFSETQ. The CDR3 loop is CASSRGHNEQFF. CDR3 nucleotides: TGCGCCAGCAGCAGGGGCCACAATGAGCAGTTCTTC.

The chain joins TRBV15 to TRBJ2-1; 11 positions agree with TRBD1. The CDR3 covers 15 residues. With V trimmed by 3 bases and J by 7 bases, 5 bases remained unmatched. Germline loops: CDR1 LNHNV, CDR2 YYDKDF (reference sequence). CDR3 region: CATSSTGTGGNEQFF. The CDR3 DNA is TGTGCCACCAGCAGTACCGGGACAGGGGGAAATGAGCAGTTCTTC.

In its sample, this clonotype was seen a few times. The chain combines TRBV5-1 with TRBJ2-7; 7 positions agree with TRBD1. After removal of 4 bases from V and 5 bases from J, the junction contained 15 bases not matched to a gene. The germline V gene has CDR1 SGHRS and CDR2 YFSETQ. The CDR3 contains 16 residues. The CDR3 coding sequence is TGCGCCAGCAGCCCCGGTTCAGGGGGATCCCCCCACGAGCAGTACTTC. Protein: CASSPGSGGSPHEQYF.

CDR3 sequence (DNA): TGTGCCAGCAGCCCTTACAGGTATAGCAATCAGCCCCAGCATTTT. Its protein is CASSPYRYSNQPQHF. The V call is TRBV28, the J call TRBJ1-5, with D tentatively TRBD1 (5 bases). V lost 6 bases, J lost 0 bases, and 12 bases lay in between. This CDR3 contains 15 residues. The germline gives CDR1 MDHEN, CDR2 SYDVKM.

The CDR3 sequence is CRPHGYTF. DNA of the CDR3: TGCAGGCCCCATGGCTACACCTTC. The genes are TRBV20-1 and TRBJ1-2, with D hard to call. From germline, CDR1 is DFQATT and CDR2 SNEGSKA (reference sequence). CDR3 length: 8 residues.

This clonotype turned up a few times. This chain connects TRBV7-9 to TRBJ2-1, with a weak D call TRBD2 (5 bases). Germline-derived CDR1 and CDR2 are SEHNR and FQNEAQ (reference sequence). The CDR3 runs 13 residues. V dropped 7 bases and J dropped 6 bases, with 13 bases sitting between them. The CDR3 sequence is CASTQRSGNEQFF. CDR3 nucleotides: TGTGCCAGCACTCAGCGGAGTGGCAATGAGCAGTTCTTC.